The 23 T cell receptor beta chains reported below all come from one sample, sequenced in a study of cytomegalovirus exposure and HLA in healthy donors. The PCR was carried out with 60 Vbeta primers and 13 Jbeta primers. Method: immunoSEQ multiplex PCR; TCRdb's copy keeps in-frame clones and lacks some. The table shows some 150,000 clones, with 80% occurring only once. Sequenced material: PBMCs. The origin of the receptors is a man aged 45-60 years in good health and CMV-seronegative.

This chain uses TRBV7-5 with TRBJ1-6; TRBD1 is taken as the D call from the table, unchecked against the DNA. TRBV7-5 is recorded as a pseudogene. The CDR3 sequence is 12 residues long. For the CDR3, the DNA is TGTGTCAGAAGCTTGGGACAGGGCCCCCTCCACTTT. As protein: CVRSLGQGPLHF.

The chain carries TRBV6-1 and TRBJ2-7, with 11 nucleotides matching TRBD1. This CDR3 comprises 13 residues. The junction had 6 bases not matched to a gene; V was cut back by 8 bases and J by 6 bases. Germline CDR1 is MNHNS and CDR2 is SASEGT. The CDR3 reads CASVPGQGGEQYF. The CDR3 nucleotides read TGTGCCAGCGTCCCGGGACAGGGGGGCGAGCAGTACTTC.

The rearrangement links TRBV6-1 to TRBJ2-7; possibly TRBD2 for D (6 bases). The V and J ends lost 1 base and 4 bases respectively, with 11 bases between them. Per the germline V gene, CDR1 is MNHNS and CDR2 is SASEGT. This CDR3 has 14 amino acids. CDR3 in amino acids: CASSEVLADYEQYF. DNA of the CDR3: TGTGCCAGCAGTGAAGTATTAGCGGATTACGAGCAGTACTTC.

The gene calls are TRBV5-5 and TRBJ2-7; tentatively, D is TRBD1 (5 bases). V lost 0 bases and J lost 4, with 8 bases in between. This CDR3 has 13 amino acids. Germline CDR1 and CDR2: SGHKS and YYEKEE (reference sequence). In DNA form, the CDR3 reads TGTGCCAGCAGCTTGGACAGGAGATACGAGCAGTACTTC. Encoded protein: CASSLDRRYEQYF.

The chain links TRBV19 to TRBJ1-2; D is unresolved. The CDR3 loop spans 14 amino acids. Trimming removed 4 bases at V and 2 bases at J, with 11 bases between. Germline CDR1 is LNHDA and CDR2 is SQIVND (reference sequence). The CDR3 loop reads CASSRPGVNYGYTF. The CDR3 DNA follows: TGTGCCAGTAGTAGACCCGGAGTAAACTATGGCTACACCTTC.

The V gene is TRBV25-1, the J gene TRBJ1-2; D possibly corresponds to TRBD1 (5 bases). Germline lookup yields CDR1 MGHDK and CDR2 SYGVNS. The CDR3 has 15 amino acids. The V end was cut by 2 bases, the J end by 4 bases, with 14 bases between. CDR3 protein: CASSEGGGLPYGYTF. The CDR3 region has the DNA TGTGCCAGCAGTGAAGGGGGAGGGCTACCCTATGGCTACACCTTC.

This chain connects TRBV6-5 to TRBJ1-5; D is unclear. CDR3 length equals 13 residues. V shed 8 bases and J shed 4 bases, with 12 bases lying between them. Per the germline V gene, CDR1 is MNHEY and CDR2 is SVGAGI. The CDR3 loop is CASRRTENQPQHF. The CDR3 DNA reads TGTGCCAGCCGCCGGACTGAGAATCAGCCCCAGCATTTT.

This clone appeared a few times. The gene calls are TRBV10-3 and TRBJ2-3; D may be TRBD1 (6 bases). The germline gives CDR1 ENHRY, CDR2 SYGVKD. The CDR3 covers 13 residues. Trimming cost V 9 bases and J 0 bases, with 10 bases left between them. This CDR3 reads CAIRGSSTDTQYF. The CDR3 DNA reads as TGTGCCATAAGGGGGTCTAGCACAGATACGCAGTATTTT.

The chain couples TRBV25-1 to TRBJ1-2; 12 bases line up with TRBD1. Germline lookup yields CDR1 MGHDK and CDR2 SYGVNS. J gave up 6 bases and V 6 bases, and 5 bases lay outside the gene matches. The CDR3 length is 14 residues. The CDR3: CASRRGQGAHGYTF. The DNA for the CDR3 is TGTGCCAGCAGGAGGGGACAGGGGGCGCATGGCTACACCTTC.

This clone appeared a single time. The rearrangement links TRBV6-5 to TRBJ2-5; no reliable D call. This CDR3 spans 13 amino acids. Germline CDR1 MNHEY, CDR2 SVGAGI. Trimming left V 10 bases short and J 2 bases short, with 14 bases between. Written as DNA, the CDR3 is TGTGCCACCTTTAACGCGATACAAGAGACCCAGTACTTC. Translating it yields CATFNAIQETQYF.

The chain joins TRBV10-1 to TRBJ2-3; D remains unclear. The germline V gene encodes CDR1 WNHNN and CDR2 SYGVQD (reference sequence). CDR3 length equals 14 residues. V was shortened by 0 bases and J by 1 base, with 5 bases between the two germline ends. The CDR3 DNA sequence: TGCGCCAGCAGTGAGTCCCCCGGCACAGATACGCAGTATTTT. Residues: CASSESPGTDTQYF.

V and J are TRBV15 and TRBJ1-5; 12 bases agree with TRBD1. This CDR3 has 16 residues. V shed 5 bases, J shed 3 bases, and the junction held 5 bases outside the gene matches. Germline V gene sequence: CDR1 LNHNV, CDR2 YYDKDF (reference sequence). The CDR3 spells CATSYRDRGPNQPQHF. CDR3 DNA: TGTGCCACCAGCTACCGGGACAGGGGGCCCAATCAGCCCCAGCATTTT.

The chain uses TRBV5-1 and TRBJ2-3; D perhaps matches TRBD1 (6 bases). V was shortened by 3 bases and J by 5 bases, with 10 bases between the two germline ends. Per the germline V gene, CDR1 is SGHRS and CDR2 is YFSETQ. The CDR3 runs to 13 residues. The CDR3 region has the DNA TGCGCCAGCAGCTCGTCACAGGGAGATACGCAGTATTTT. This sequence encodes CASSSSQGDTQYF.

The V gene is TRBV30, the J gene TRBJ2-1; perhaps TRBD1 as D (6 bases). There are 15 residues in the CDR3. V lost 2 bases, J lost 5 bases, and 16 bases lay in between. Germline V CDR1 and CDR2: GTSNPN, SVGIG (reference sequence). This CDR3 reads CAWSTGTRTHNEQFF. The CDR3 coding sequence is TGTGCCTGGAGTACAGGGACCAGAACCCACAATGAGCAGTTCTTC.

This clone was detected only once. This chain connects TRBV11-3 to TRBJ2-3; 10 bases map to TRBD1. Looked up from germline, CDR1 is SGHNT and CDR2 is YENEEA. V lost 4 bases to trimming and J lost 3 bases; unmatched junction nucleotides: 7. This CDR3 has 16 amino acids. CDR3 sequence reads: CASSWKPGQGTDTQYF. The CDR3 DNA sequence: TGTGCCAGCAGCTGGAAACCGGGACAGGGGACAGATACGCAGTATTTT. Supplemented by reference TRBV11-3 and TRBJ2-3, the full variable domain reads EAGVVQSPRYKIIEKKQPVAFWCNPISGHNTLYWYLQNLGQGPELLIRYENEEAVDDSQLPKDRFSAERLKGVDSTLKIQPAELGDSAVYLCASSWKPGQGTDTQYFGPGTRLTVL.

The chain links TRBV5-1 to TRBJ1-2; TRBD1 aligns across 7 bases. The junction had 6 bases not matched to a gene; V was cut back by 4 bases and J by 6 bases. Germline loops: CDR1 SGHRS, CDR2 YFSETQ. The CDR3 extends over 13 amino acids. CDR3 region: CASSENRGDGYTF. The CDR3 DNA reads as TGCGCCAGCAGCGAAAACAGGGGCGATGGCTACACCTTC.

This chain uses TRBV11-3 with TRBJ2-7, with unresolved D. The CDR3 is 13 amino acids. With 5 bases removed from V and 4 bases from J, the gap between germline ends came to 12 bases. Per the germline V gene, CDR1 is SGHNT and CDR2 is YENEEA. CDR3 nucleotides: TGTGCCAGCAGCCTTTACAGTAATTACGAGCAGTACTTC. Protein: CASSLYSNYEQYF.

This clone was seen a few times. The chain links TRBV5-1 to TRBJ2-1; D is ambiguous. Germline CDR1 is SGHRS and CDR2 is YFSETQ. V was trimmed by 0 bases and J by 0 bases, leaving 7 bases between them. The CDR3 sequence is 15 residues long. The CDR3 protein is CASSLVGGSYNEQFF. CDR3 in DNA: TGCGCCAGCAGCTTGGTAGGCGGCTCCTACAATGAGCAGTTCTTC.

The V and J genes are TRBV18 and TRBJ2-3; tentatively, D is TRBD2 (5 bases). The V end lost 3 bases, the J end lost 1 base, and 8 bases lay between the germline ends. Per the germline V gene, CDR1 is KGHSH and CDR2 is LQKENI. The CDR3 extends over 14 amino acids. CDR3 DNA: TGTGCCAGCTCACCGCTTAGCGGCACAGATACGCAGTATTTT. The encoded protein is CASSPLSGTDTQYF.

The chain recombines TRBV14 with TRBJ1-4, with D possibly being TRBD1 (5 bases). The germline V gene has CDR1 SGHDN and CDR2 FVKESK. With 6 bases removed from V and 0 bases from J, the gap between germline ends came to 11 bases. This CDR3 has 15 amino acids. This CDR3 reads CASSLGGATNEKLFF. The DNA of the CDR3 is TGTGCCAGCAGTCTCGGGGGGGCAACTAATGAAAAACTGTTTTTT.

The chain employs TRBV7-8 and TRBJ1-5; a possible D gene is TRBD1 (5 bases). The CDR3 runs 16 residues. The V gene lost 3 bases and the J gene lost 3 bases, with 15 bases spanning the gap. Germline-derived CDR1 and CDR2 are SGHVS and FQNEAQ. The DNA of the CDR3 is TGTGCCAGCAGCTTCGGGGGAGGGGCAATCAATCAGCCCCAGCATTTT. Its translation: CASSFGGGAINQPQHF.

The V call is TRBV18, the J call TRBJ2-1; 12 bases align to TRBD2. The V and J ends lost 4 bases and 3 bases, in that order; junction bases with no gene match: 4. The germline CDR1 and CDR2 sequences are KGHSH and LQKENI. This CDR3 region has 16 residues. The CDR3 DNA reads TGTGCCAGCTCACGCCCACTAGCGGGAGGCTACAATGAGCAGTTCTTC. Translated: CASSRPLAGGYNEQFF.

The J gene is TRBJ1-1, the V gene TRBV7-8, with D perhaps matching TRBD1 (6 bases). Germline V gives CDR1 SGHVS, CDR2 FQNEAQ. V was pared by 7 bases and J by 1 base, with 10 bases between. The CDR3 contains 13 residues. This CDR3 reads CASKGEGNTEAFF. The DNA of the CDR3 is TGTGCCAGCAAGGGGGAAGGGAACACTGAAGCTTTCTTT.